The entry below gives a single T cell receptor (beta chain) sequence along with its context. Its antigen is undetermined. The germline gives CDR1 DFQATT, CDR2 SNEGSKA (reference sequence). V lost 3 bases to trimming and J lost 9 bases; unmatched junction nucleotides: 4. The CDR3 extends over 12 amino acids. As the template, RNA transcripts were used to amplify TCR beta CDR3 regions. In the first round, RT-PCR was carried out with HTBI primers, and a multiplex PCR formed the second round. In TCRdb, the multiplex PCR reads were re-called with MiXCR into one record per CDR3 protein. The top ten clones hold 3% to 3.5% of a sample with around 660,000 distinct CDR3 sequences, 35% to 45% of them seen once. The study excluded patients with other autoimmune diseases, uncontrolled infections, pregnancy or lactation. This entry belongs to a study of Graves' ophthalmopathy and Graves' hyperthyroidism. Turning to the study itself: Peripheral blood sampling occurred at initial diagnosis, before any treatment. Findings and limits, study-wide: This model predicted ophthalmopathy progression (sensitivity around 71%, specificity about 72%).

Sequenced material: peripheral blood. The clonotype was recovered from an adult man with Graves' ophthalmopathy. The V and J genes are TRBV20-1 and TRBJ1-5; 8 bases align to TRBD1. The CDR3 loop reads CSARGQVRPQHF. For the CDR3, the DNA is TGCAGTGCTAGGGGACAGGTTCGGCCCCAGCATTTT.